One and the same sample provided the 13 T cell receptor beta chains below, sequenced in a study of T cell changes during pregnancy in multiple sclerosis. TCRdb keeps only in-frame clones here, not all; method: immunoSEQ multiplex PCR. Of 40,000 to 50,000 clones in the sample, 91% were seen once. Source: CD4+ T cells from peripheral blood mononuclear cells, taken after pregnancy. The receptors stem from a female donor in good health, enrolled as a control in a pregnancy study.

J is TRBJ1-2 and V is TRBV4-1; TRBD1 matches at 7 bases. Germline trimming cut 3 bases from V and 0 bases from J; bases unmatched to any gene: 10. Germline loops: CDR1 MGHRA, CDR2 YSYEKL. This CDR3 contains 17 residues. CDR3 amino acids: CASSHARQGPTNYGYTF. In DNA form, the CDR3 reads TGCGCCAGCAGCCACGCTCGACAGGGTCCGACTAACTATGGCTACACCTTC.

The V call is TRBV7-3, the J call TRBJ2-3; 9 bases match TRBD2. CDR3 length: 16 residues. Per the germline V gene, CDR1 is SGHTA and CDR2 is FQGTGA. V lost 2 bases and J lost 2; bases outside the gene matches: 5. The CDR3 region is CASSLGLAGTTDTQYF. CDR3 DNA sequence: TGTGCCAGCAGCTTAGGGCTAGCGGGGACCACAGATACGCAGTATTTT.

The chain uses TRBV5-1 and TRBJ1-1; tentative D call: TRBD1 (5 bases). This CDR3 has 13 amino acids. With 4 bases removed from V and 0 bases from J, the gap between germline ends came to 7 bases. CDR1 and CDR2 (germline): SGHRS, YFSETQ. The DNA for the CDR3 is TGCGCCAGCAGCCAAGGGGTGAACACTGAAGCTTTCTTT. This translates into CASSQGVNTEAFF.

CDR3 protein: CASSLGGRGSEKLFF. CDR3 nucleotide sequence: TGTGCCAGCAGCTTAGGCGGGAGGGGGTCTGAAAAACTGTTTTTT. This chain joins TRBV2 and TRBJ1-4; a weak D match, TRBD1 (6 bases). The CDR3 is 15 amino acids. Trimming stripped 6 bases from V and 7 bases from J, with 18 bases between. The V gene's germline CDR1 is SNHLY and CDR2 FYNNEI.

The chain uses TRBV6-1 and TRBJ2-5; the D is unclear. Per the germline V gene, CDR1 is MNHNS and CDR2 is SASEGT. V was pared by 4 bases and J by 1 base, with 10 bases between. CDR3 size: 14 residues. CDR3 in amino acids: CASSVLAGQETQYF. The CDR3 region has the DNA TGTGCCAGCAGTGTTCTCGCCGGCCAAGAGACCCAGTACTTC.

The chain couples TRBV7-2 to TRBJ2-3, with unresolved D. Germline CDR1 reads SGHTA; CDR2 reads FQGNSA. V dropped 5 bases and J dropped 6 bases, with 27 bases sitting between them. CDR3 length: 18 residues. CDR3 sequence reads: CASSPLFLRGKTLDTQYF. The CDR3 nucleotides are TGTGCCAGCAGCCCTCTATTTCTCCGAGGAAAGACTTTGGATACGCAGTATTTT.

This chain joins TRBV4-2 and TRBJ1-4; a possible D gene is TRBD1 (5 bases). The CDR3 extends over 16 amino acids. Per the germline V gene, CDR1 is LGHNA and CDR2 is YNFKEQ. Trimming took off 1 base at V and 1 base at J, with 10 bases between the two ends. CDR3 DNA sequence: TGTGCCAGCAGCCAAGTGGCGGGGCAAACTAATGAAAAACTGTTTTTT. Amino acid sequence: CASSQVAGQTNEKLFF.

In its sample, this clone was seen once. This sequence joins TRBV28 and TRBJ2-7, with D possibly TRBD1 on 5 matching bases. The CDR3 consists of 12 residues. V was trimmed by 3 bases and J by 3 bases, leaving 6 bases between them. The germline gives CDR1 MDHEN, CDR2 SYDVKM. CDR3 region: CASSFQGYEQYF. The CDR3 coding sequence is TGTGCCAGCAGTTTCCAGGGCTACGAGCAGTACTTC.

The rearrangement uses TRBV6-6 and TRBJ1-5; TRBD1 matches at 9 bases. The germline V gene encodes CDR1 MNHNY and CDR2 SVGAGI (reference sequence). After removal of 11 bases from V and 7 bases from J, the junction contained 9 bases not matched to a gene. The CDR3 consists of 13 residues. Written as DNA, the CDR3 is TGTGCCGCGGGACAGGGTGCCTTGCAGCCCCAGCATTTT. This sequence encodes CAAGQGALQPQHF.

The rearrangement joins TRBV6-5 to TRBJ2-7; D uncertain. Deletions cut 6 bases from V and 0 bases from J, with 15 bases between. The CDR3 length is 15 residues. Germline V CDR1 and CDR2: MNHEY, SVGAGI. The CDR3 loop reads CASRHLTHSSYEQYF. The CDR3 DNA reads TGTGCCAGCAGACACTTGACGCACAGCTCCTACGAGCAGTACTTC.

The chain carries TRBV12-5 and TRBJ2-1, with D maybe TRBD2 (7 bases). The CDR3 consists of 15 residues. V lost 7 bases and J 4 bases, leaving 17 bases between the germline ends. CDR1 is LGHNT and CDR2 is FRNRAP in the germline V gene. This CDR3 reads CASAWGRGLYNEQFF. The CDR3 coding sequence is TGTGCTAGTGCATGGGGGAGGGGGTTATACAATGAGCAGTTCTTC.

The chain links TRBV5-1 to TRBJ2-3; no clear D gene. This CDR3 comprises 16 residues. The V and J ends lost 0 bases and 1 base respectively, with 12 bases between them. From germline, CDR1 is SGHRS and CDR2 YFSETQ. The CDR3 DNA is TGCGCCAGCAGCTTGGGCCTAAACTTCGGCACAGATACGCAGTATTTT. This gives the protein CASSLGLNFGTDTQYF.

This clone showed up just once. The J gene is TRBJ2-7, the V gene TRBV4-1, with D possibly matching TRBD2 (5 bases). CDR1 is MGHRA, CDR2 YSYEKL, per germline. V gave up 0 bases and J gave up 0 bases, with 12 bases separating them. This CDR3 spans 16 amino acids. Written as DNA, the CDR3 is TGCGCCAGCAGCCAAGAGAGCGGAGATAGCTCCTACGAGCAGTACTTC. This sequence encodes CASSQESGDSSYEQYF.